These T cell receptor beta chains were read from a single sample in a study of B cell selection in AIRE deficiency. Using immunoSEQ multiplex PCR, the repertoire was profiled, and TCRdb retains in-frame clones only, with some absent. The data hold 20,000 to 30,000 clones, with roughly 95% observed a single time. The specimen sequenced was CD4+CD127+ conventional T cells sorted from PBMCs. Receptors were obtained from a human donor in good health. The CDR3 runs from the conserved cysteine through the conserved F or W. Fields, in order: CDR3 length, V gene, J gene, clone size, D gene, CDR3 protein, CDR3 DNA. D genes are given only for firm matches. Expanded clones get a size class; other rows say once, few or many, or leave the size out.

>12|TRBV7-9|TRBJ2-3|few|NA
CASSRTGDTQYF
TGTGCCAGCAGCCGAACAGGAGATACGCAGTATTTT
>13|TRBV5-6|TRBJ1-5|NA|NA
CASSSEGVQPQHF
TGTGCCAGCAGCTCGGAGGGCGTTCAGCCCCAGCATTTT
>14|TRBV29-1|TRBJ2-3|NA|TRBD1
CSASDRVAADTQYF
TGCAGCGCCTCCGACAGGGTGGCTGCAGATACGCAGTATTTT
>13|TRBV25-1|TRBJ1-4|NA|TRBD1
CASTDRGSEKLFF
TGTGCCAGCACGGACAGGGGAAGCGAAAAACTGTTTTTT
>14|TRBV9|TRBJ2-1|NA|NA
CASSPEAGYNEQFF
TGTGCCAGCAGCCCGGAAGCGGGCTACAATGAGCAGTTCTTC
>15|TRBV7-9|TRBJ2-1|NA|TRBD1
CASSPLRDRGDEQFF
TGTGCCAGCAGCCCTCTCCGGGACAGGGGGGATGAGCAGTTCTTC
>15|TRBV18|TRBJ2-2|once|NA
CASSPARSNTGELFF
TGTGCCAGCTCACCCGCCCGTTCTAACACCGGGGAGCTGTTTTTT
>13|TRBV7-2|TRBJ2-7|NA|NA
CASSLVDTYEQYF
TGTGCCAGCAGCTTAGTGGACACCTACGAGCAGTACTTC
>13|TRBV5-1|TRBJ1-2|once|NA
CASSSTGNYGYTF
TGCGCCAGCAGCTCGACAGGTAACTATGGCTACACCTTC
>15|TRBV4-2|TRBJ2-7|NA|TRBD2
CASSQETSSSGEQYF
TGTGCCAGCAGCCAAGAGACTAGCTCCTCTGGGGAGCAGTACTTC
>15|TRBV19|TRBJ1-5|NA|TRBD1
CASTPTGTSNQPQHF
TGTGCCAGTACCCCGACAGGGACGAGCAATCAGCCCCAGCATTTT
>15|TRBV4-1|TRBJ2-2|NA|TRBD1
CASSQAGGNTGELFF
TGCGCCAGCAGCCAAGCAGGGGGGAACACCGGGGAGCTGTTTTTT
>12|TRBV6-5|TRBJ1-2|NA|NA
CASSYSRGSYTF
TGTGCCAGCAGTTACTCGAGGGGGAGCTACACCTTC
>16|TRBV28|TRBJ2-1|NA|NA
CASTPQGGSGKNEQFF
TGTGCCAGCACTCCACAGGGCGGGAGCGGTAAAAATGAGCAGTTCTTC